This record covers a single T cell receptor beta chain. The antigen is not known. The missing CDR3 end, 3 residues past where the read stops, is filled in from the germline J gene. The V segment lost 2 bases and the J segment 7 bases; nucleotides outside the gene matches: 4. Germline V CDR1 and CDR2: SGHRS, YFSETQ. The length of the CDR3 is 13 residues. The data are from a study of Tregs in tolerant kidney transplant recipients. Data came from immunoSEQ multiplex PCR; TCRdb stores just in-frame clones and leaves some out. The data include roughly 48,000 clones; the top ten clones carry roughly 0.8%. Broader study findings: Antigen-driven expansion was suggested because donor-specific Tregs expanded more than all Tregs in tolerant patients. Validation in larger populations is needed because few patients were studied. Tregs expanded with activated donor B cells seemed most donor-specific.

Sequences were derived from CD4+ T cells from blood, sampled before the transplant. This chain joins TRBV5-1 and TRBJ1-2; 8 bases map to TRBD1. This TCR came from a human donor who received a combined kidney and bone marrow transplant. CDR3 DNA (partial): TGCGCCAGCAGCTTCGACAGGGGTCCTGGC. This sequence encodes CASSFDRGPG. Given in full, the CDR3 is CASSFDRGPGYTF.